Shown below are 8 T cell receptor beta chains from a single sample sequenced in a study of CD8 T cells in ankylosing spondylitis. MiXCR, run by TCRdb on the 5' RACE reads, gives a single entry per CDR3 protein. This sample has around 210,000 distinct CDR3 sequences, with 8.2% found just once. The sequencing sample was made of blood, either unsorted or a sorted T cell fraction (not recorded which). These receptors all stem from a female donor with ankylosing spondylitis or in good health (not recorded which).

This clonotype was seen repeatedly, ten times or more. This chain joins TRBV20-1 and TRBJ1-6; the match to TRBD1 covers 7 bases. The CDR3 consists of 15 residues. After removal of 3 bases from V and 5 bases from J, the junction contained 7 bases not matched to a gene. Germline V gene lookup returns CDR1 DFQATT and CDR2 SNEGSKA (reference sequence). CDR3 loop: CSARTGNRDNSPLHF. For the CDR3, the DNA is TGCAGTGCTAGGACAGGGAATAGAGATAATTCACCCCTCCACTTT.

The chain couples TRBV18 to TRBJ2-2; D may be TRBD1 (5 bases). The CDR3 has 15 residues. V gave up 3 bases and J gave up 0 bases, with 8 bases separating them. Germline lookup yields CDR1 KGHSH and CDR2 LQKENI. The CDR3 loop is CASSPGPTNTGELFF. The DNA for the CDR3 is TGTGCCAGCTCACCGGGGCCCACGAACACCGGGGAGCTGTTTTTT.

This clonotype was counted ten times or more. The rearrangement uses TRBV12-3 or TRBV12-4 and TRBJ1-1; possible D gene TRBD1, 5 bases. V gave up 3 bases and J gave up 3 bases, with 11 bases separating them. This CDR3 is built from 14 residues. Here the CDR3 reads CASSLLGGDTEAFF. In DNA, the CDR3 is TGTGCCAGCAGTTTGCTGGGGGGGGACACTGAAGCTTTCTTT.

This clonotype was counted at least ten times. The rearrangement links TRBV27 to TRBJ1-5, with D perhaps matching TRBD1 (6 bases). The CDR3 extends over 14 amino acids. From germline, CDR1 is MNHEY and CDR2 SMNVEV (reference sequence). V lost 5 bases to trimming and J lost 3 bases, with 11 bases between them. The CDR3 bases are TGTGCCAGCAGTGGGGGCCTGTCCAATCAGCCCCAGCATTTT. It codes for CASSGGLSNQPQHF.

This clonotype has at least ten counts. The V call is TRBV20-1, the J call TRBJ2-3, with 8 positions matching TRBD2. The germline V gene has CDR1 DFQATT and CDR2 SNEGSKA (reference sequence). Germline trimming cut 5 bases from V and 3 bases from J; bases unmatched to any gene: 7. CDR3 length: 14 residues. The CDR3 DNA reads TGCAGTGCTCCCGGGACTAGGGAGACAGATACGCAGTATTTT. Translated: CSAPGTRETDTQYF.

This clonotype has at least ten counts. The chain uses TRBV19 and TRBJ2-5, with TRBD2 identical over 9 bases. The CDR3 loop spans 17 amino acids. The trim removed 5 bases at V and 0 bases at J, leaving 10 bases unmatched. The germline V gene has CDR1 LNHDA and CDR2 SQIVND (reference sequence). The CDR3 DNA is TGTGCCAGTAGTCCCTGGGCTAGCGGGACGTACCAAGAGACCCAGTACTTC. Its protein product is CASSPWASGTYQETQYF. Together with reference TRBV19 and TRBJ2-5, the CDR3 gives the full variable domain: DGGITQSPKYLFRKEGQNVTLSCEQNLNHDAMYWYRQDPGQGLRLIYYSQIVNDFQKGDIAEGYSVSREKKESFPLTVTSAQKNPTAFYLCASSPWASGTYQETQYFGPGTRLLVL.

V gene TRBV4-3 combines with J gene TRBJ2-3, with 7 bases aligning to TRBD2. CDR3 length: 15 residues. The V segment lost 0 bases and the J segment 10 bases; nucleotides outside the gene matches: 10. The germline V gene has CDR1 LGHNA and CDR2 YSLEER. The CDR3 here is CASSQEIAGSGAQYF. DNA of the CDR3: TGCGCCAGCAGCCAAGAGATAGCGGGCTCCGGGGCGCAGTATTTT.

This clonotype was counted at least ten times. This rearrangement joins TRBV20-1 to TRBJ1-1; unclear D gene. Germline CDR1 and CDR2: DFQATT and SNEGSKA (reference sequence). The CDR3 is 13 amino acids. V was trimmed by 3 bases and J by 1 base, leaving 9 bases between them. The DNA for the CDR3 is TGCAGTGCTAGGACCGAAACGAACACTGAAGCTTTCTTT. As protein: CSARTETNTEAFF.